The 10 T cell receptor beta chains reported below all come from one sample, sequenced in a study of vaccination and CD4 T cells after COVID-19. Researchers used the Oncomine TCR Beta short-read assay to sequence DNA from cultured CD4+ T cells. TCRdb reprocessed the PCR reads via MiXCR and lists one record per CDR3 protein. This sample has 11,000 or so distinct CDR3 sequences, with over 50% found just once. Their target antigens are unknown. Treatment defined: roughly 11-day PBMC culture with coronavirus spike peptide pools or control peptides (ViraFEST assay). Sequences were obtained from CD4+ T cells from blood, cultured in vitro. The receptors were gathered from a human donor who had recovered from COVID-19.

Of note for this clonotype: The germline gene is not matched at one end of the junction; a read error may be the cause. The chain couples TRBV6-2 or TRBV6-3 to TRBJ2-3; D could derive from TRBD1 or TRBD2 (5 bases each). The CDR3 consists of 15 residues. Germline V CDR1 and CDR2: MNHEY, SVGEGT. The CDR3 nucleotides are TGTGCCAGCAGCCCCTTAAGGGACCGCACAGATACGCAGTATTTC. This sequence encodes CASSPLRDRTDTQYF.

This clonotype was found a few times. This rearrangement joins TRBV4-2 to TRBJ1-2; 10 bases are a match to TRBD1. The germline V gene has CDR1 LGHNA and CDR2 YNFKEQ. The CDR3 totals 19 residues. Germline trimming cut 2 bases from V and 5 bases from J; bases unmatched to any gene: 17. The CDR3 DNA is TGTGCCAGCAGCCAACAAGGGACAGGGGCGGATTTCGTCTGGTATGGCTACACCTTC. It translates to CASSQQGTGADFVWYGYTF.

The chain couples TRBV15 to TRBJ1-5; 7 bases fit TRBD1. CDR1 is LNHNV and CDR2 is YYDKDF in the germline V gene (reference sequence). The ends lost 3 bases at V and 5 bases at J; junction bases unmatched: 7. The length of the CDR3 is 15 residues. CDR3 DNA sequence: TGTGCCACCAGCAGTGTACAGGGGTTTGATCAGCCCCAGCATTTT. Translation: CATSSVQGFDQPQHF.

V is TRBV20-1 and J is TRBJ2-2; 9 positions agree with TRBD2. Germline V CDR1 and CDR2: DFQATT, SNEGSKA (reference sequence). The CDR3 has 14 residues. Losses at the gene ends were 6 bases for V and 5 bases for J; bases not matched to a gene: 7. The CDR3 nucleotides are TGCAGTGCACCCCTAGCGGGACGGACCGGGGAGCTGTTTTTT. Translating it yields CSAPLAGRTGELFF.

This chain joins TRBV12-3 or TRBV12-4 and TRBJ1-5, with D perhaps matching TRBD1 (5 bases). The CDR3 runs 14 residues. Between the trimmed V and J ends, which lost 5 bases and 2 bases, there was a span of 10 bases. The CDR3 DNA reads as TGTGCCAGCAGTGTGGGACTGGGCAATCAGCCCCAGCATTTT. Protein: CASSVGLGNQPQHF.

J is TRBJ1-2 and V is TRBV12-3 or TRBV12-4; 7 nucleotides align to TRBD1. There are 13 residues in the CDR3. V trimming: 2 bases; J trimming: 8 bases; junction bases outside the gene matches: 5. CDR3 sequence (DNA): TGTGCCAGCAGTTTACTGGCAGGGGGGGGCTACACCTTC. It is translated as CASSLLAGGGYTF.

There are a few counts of this clonotype. J is TRBJ1-1 and V is TRBV20-1; the match to TRBD1 covers 7 bases. CDR1 DFQATT and CDR2 SNEGSKA come from the germline V gene (reference sequence). V was clipped by 3 bases and J by 5 bases; unmatched bases: 6. This CDR3 has 13 amino acids. Here the CDR3 reads CSASSSDRTEAFF. In DNA, the CDR3 is TGCAGTGCTAGTTCTTCGGACAGGACTGAAGCTTTCTTT.

The rearrangement joins TRBV5-4 to TRBJ1-2; D unclear. V was shortened by 1 base and J by 4 bases, with 8 bases between the two germline ends. The CDR3 covers 13 residues. Looked up from germline, CDR1 is SGHNT and CDR2 is YYREEE (reference sequence). The CDR3 reads CASSLRELYGYTF. The CDR3, as DNA: TGTGCCAGCAGCTTGCGGGAGCTCTATGGCTACACCTTC.

The CDR3 reads CASSVGPGQGLETQYF. Written as DNA, the CDR3 is TGTGCCAGCAGCGTAGGACCGGGACAGGGTTTAGAGACCCAGTACTTC. The chain joins TRBV9 to TRBJ2-5; 9 bases are a match to TRBD1. V lost 0 bases to trimming and J lost 4 bases; unmatched junction nucleotides: 7. This CDR3 spans 16 amino acids. In germline, CDR1 is SGDLS, CDR2 YYNGEE.

The chain has TRBV28 and TRBJ1-4; D is unclear. Germline V gene data show CDR1 as MDHEN and CDR2 as SYDVKM. The CDR3 loop spans 16 amino acids. Deletions cut 5 bases from V and 0 bases from J, with 13 bases between. The CDR3 loop reads CASSAPTWATNEKLFF. In DNA form, the CDR3 reads TGTGCCAGCAGTGCCCCCACGTGGGCAACTAATGAAAAACTGTTTTTT.